These 18 T cell receptor beta chains were sequenced from one sample in a study of memory CD4+ T cells and cytomegalovirus serostatus (dated by TCRdb to 2018 to 2020). To prepare the library, the immunoSEQ multiplex PCR assay was applied. Not all clones reach the TCRdb copy of this immuneACCESS table, which keeps in-frame sequences only. Checked studies attribute under half of the gap to unresolved V genes and leave the rest unexplained. The sample contains some 53,000 clones, around 78% of them found a single time. The ten largest make up roughly 0.84% of the sample. A FACSAria II was used to sort memory CD4+ T cells, defined as single viable CD3+CD4+CD8-CD45RO+ cells. The sample taken for sequencing was memory CD4+ T cells from blood. Receptors were obtained from an adult in good health and CMV-seronegative.

J is TRBJ1-6 and V is TRBV6-4; D is undetermined. Germline CDR1 and CDR2: MRHNA and SNTAGT. V lost 8 bases, J lost 6 bases, and 14 bases lay in between. The CDR3 runs to 14 residues. The CDR3 spells CASSEHGPNSPLHF. For the CDR3, the DNA is TGTGCCAGCTCAGAACACGGACCTAATTCACCCCTCCACTTT.

This clone was seen a few times. This rearrangement joins TRBV30 to TRBJ1-2; D ambiguous. Germline CDR1 reads GTSNPN; CDR2 reads SVGIG (reference sequence). The V gene lost 1 base and the J gene lost 3 bases, with 12 bases spanning the gap. This CDR3 has 14 residues. The CDR3 DNA is TGTGCCTGGAGTGGGAGGGCATCCGACTATGGCTACACCTTC. It is translated as CAWSGRASDYGYTF.

This chain joins TRBV19 and TRBJ2-7, with D possibly being TRBD2 (5 bases). V gave up 3 bases and J gave up 2 bases, with 14 bases separating them. From germline, CDR1 is LNHDA and CDR2 SQIVND (reference sequence). This CDR3 contains 15 residues. CDR3 sequence (DNA): TGTGCCAGTAGTATGAGGGTTAGGGCAGCCTACGAGCAGTACTTC. Residues: CASSMRVRAAYEQYF.

This rearrangement joins TRBV5-6 to TRBJ1-2; 9 bases line up with TRBD1. Germline CDR1 SGHDT, CDR2 YYEEEE. The trim removed 2 bases at V and 8 bases at J, leaving 4 bases unmatched. The CDR3 consists of 13 residues. The CDR3 loop is CASSFRDRAGYTF. The CDR3 nucleotides are TGTGCCAGCAGCTTTAGGGACAGGGCCGGCTACACCTTC.

A single count supports this clone. This chain uses TRBV7-8 with TRBJ1-3; D gene unclear. Germline loops: CDR1 SGHVS, CDR2 FQNEAQ. This CDR3 is 15 amino acids long. Trimming cost V 4 bases and J 0 bases, with 10 bases left between them. The CDR3 here is CASSYGLSSGNTIYF. The CDR3 DNA sequence: TGTGCCAGCAGCTACGGGCTTAGCTCTGGAAACACCATATATTTT.

The rearrangement joins TRBV5-1 to TRBJ2-1; TRBD1 aligns across 7 bases. V lost 7 bases and J lost 4; bases outside the gene matches: 5. The V gene's germline CDR1 is SGHRS and CDR2 YFSETQ. This CDR3 is 13 amino acids long. The CDR3 coding sequence is TGCGCCAGCGGGACAGAAGCTTACAATGAGCAGTTCTTC. It translates to CASGTEAYNEQFF.

V is TRBV5-4 and J is TRBJ2-6; 8 nucleotides line up with TRBD1. There are 15 residues in the CDR3. The V segment lost 4 bases and the J segment 4 bases; nucleotides outside the gene matches: 4. From germline, CDR1 is SGHNT and CDR2 YYREEE (reference sequence). The CDR3 DNA reads as TGTGCCAGCAGCCTACAGGGGGTCGGGGCCAACGTCCTGACTTTC. Amino acid sequence: CASSLQGVGANVLTF.

In this sample, this clone turned up once. V is TRBV30 and J is TRBJ2-7; TRBD1 matches at 7 bases. V dropped 3 bases and J dropped 2; count of bases not matched to a gene: 10. In germline, CDR1 is GTSNPN, CDR2 SVGIG (reference sequence). This CDR3 spans 15 amino acids. The CDR3 region is CAWRTGTLGAYEQYF. In nucleotides, the CDR3 is TGTGCCTGGAGGACAGGGACCTTGGGGGCCTACGAGCAGTACTTC.

V and J are TRBV6-1 and TRBJ1-6; D unresolved. CDR3 length equals 15 residues. The germline V gene has CDR1 MNHNS and CDR2 SASEGT. Trimming took off 5 bases at V and 9 bases at J, with 17 bases between the two ends. CDR3 amino acids: CASSRAEGFTSPLHF. The CDR3 DNA sequence: TGTGCCAGCAGTCGGGCGGAAGGGTTTACTTCACCCCTCCACTTT.

The J gene is TRBJ1-4, the V gene TRBV29-1, with unresolved D. CDR1 and CDR2 (germline): SQVTM, ANQGSEA. The V end lost 7 bases, the J end lost 8 bases, and 11 bases lay between the germline ends. The CDR3 is made up of 11 amino acids. Here the CDR3 reads CSGASGEKLFF. The CDR3 DNA sequence: TGCAGCGGAGCCTCTGGGGAAAAACTGTTTTTT.

This chain uses TRBV6-5 with TRBJ1-2; TRBD1 might be the D (6 bases). CDR3 size: 13 residues. V was trimmed by 5 bases and J by 7 bases, leaving 14 bases between them. Germline V gene sequence: CDR1 MNHEY, CDR2 SVGAGI. The CDR3 sequence: CASSRRQEGGYTF. The CDR3 DNA follows: TGTGCCAGCAGTAGACGACAGGAGGGTGGCTACACCTTC.

The chain is built from TRBV9 and TRBJ1-6; tentatively, D is TRBD1 (5 bases). Germline CDR1 is SGDLS and CDR2 is YYNGEE. This CDR3 is built from 17 residues. The germline V and J ends were trimmed by 4 bases and 3 bases, with 17 bases remaining between them. CDR3 loop: CASSPQITQDYNSPLHF. The CDR3 coding sequence is TGTGCCAGCAGCCCTCAAATCACACAGGACTATAATTCACCCCTCCACTTT.

This sequence joins TRBV6-1 and TRBJ2-2, with D unresolved. The CDR3 spans 12 residues. The germline V and J ends were trimmed by 4 bases and 5 bases, with 5 bases remaining between them. CDR1 and CDR2 (germline): MNHNS, SASEGT. The CDR3 sequence is CASSVMTGELFF. Here the CDR3 DNA reads TGTGCCAGCAGTGTCATGACCGGGGAGCTGTTTTTT.

The chain links TRBV11-2 to TRBJ2-3; D possibly corresponds to TRBD1 (5 bases). This CDR3 region has 14 residues. The V gene lost 6 bases and the J gene lost 0 bases, with 10 bases spanning the gap. CDR1 and CDR2 (germline): SGHAT, FQNNGV. The CDR3 coding sequence is TGTGCCAGCAGTTCTAGGGGAAGCACAGATACGCAGTATTTT. Translation gives CASSSRGSTDTQYF.

The chain employs TRBV4-3 and TRBJ2-2, with a tentative D call TRBD2 (6 bases). Germline CDR1 reads LGHNA; CDR2 reads YSLEER. The CDR3 extends over 18 amino acids. V was trimmed by 1 base and J by 5 bases, leaving 20 bases between them. In nucleotides, the CDR3 is TGCGCCAGCAGCCAAGCGACTAGGGCGACTCTCAGAACCGGGGAGCTGTTTTTT. Amino acids: CASSQATRATLRTGELFF.

V gene TRBV2 combines with J gene TRBJ2-3; D unresolved. V lost 3 bases, J lost 3 bases, and 4 bases lay in between. Germline-derived CDR1 and CDR2 are SNHLY and FYNNEI. The CDR3 runs 12 residues. CDR3 in amino acids: CASSELTDTQYF. The CDR3 DNA is TGTGCCAGCAGTGAGCTAACAGATACGCAGTATTTT. Complete variable domain (other parts from reference TRBV2 and TRBJ2-3): EPEVTQTPSHQVTQMGQEVILRCVPISNHLYFYWYRQILGQKVEFLVSFYNNEISEKSEIFDDQFSVERPDGSNFTLKIRSTKLEDSAMYFCASSELTDTQYFGPGTRLTVL.

This clone was seen a single time. The chain is built from TRBV4-1 and TRBJ2-3; no definite D call. Germline V gene data show CDR1 as MGHRA and CDR2 as YSYEKL. Deletions cut 1 base from V and 6 bases from J, with 14 bases between. The CDR3 has 15 residues. This chain's CDR3 is CASSQVGSSVDTQYF. The CDR3 region has the DNA TGCGCCAGCAGCCAAGTAGGCTCGTCGGTGGATACGCAGTATTTT.

This clone was seen a handful of times. The rearrangement uses TRBV5-6 and TRBJ2-2; a weak D match, TRBD1 (5 bases). The CDR3 has 15 amino acids. V was shortened by 2 bases and J by 3 bases, with 11 bases between the two germline ends. The V gene's germline CDR1 is SGHDT and CDR2 YYEEEE. This CDR3 is CASSFRERYTGELFF. CDR3 bases: TGTGCCAGCAGCTTCAGGGAACGGTACACCGGGGAGCTGTTTTTT.